This T cell receptor (beta chain) was captured in a study of coeliac disease. This table comes from immunoSEQ multiplex PCR, and its TCRdb copy is limited to in-frame clones, with some not included. Of thousands of clones listed, approximately 71% are singletons. Whole-study results and caveats: Control samples showed higher TRB and TRG clonality than intraepithelial and lamina propria samples in active celiac disease. TRB repertoires were largely private, with most amino acid sequences found in only one sample.

This clone was counted a few times. Its antigen is unidentified. Each fraction contributed one roughly 520,000-cell aliquot for sequencing. The TCR comes from a man older than 75 without celiac disease. What was sequenced was lymphocytes from the gut lamina propria.

Here the CDR3 reads CASSSFSQGYQETQYF. DNA of the CDR3: TGTGCCAGCAGTTCCTTCTCACAGGGGTACCAAGAGACCCAGTACTTC. This chain uses TRBV11-2 with TRBJ2-5, with 7 bases fitting TRBD1. There are 16 residues in the CDR3. The V gene end was trimmed by 6 bases and the J gene end by 0 bases; junction bases not matched to a gene: 10. In germline, CDR1 is SGHAT, CDR2 FQNNGV.